These 32 T cell receptor beta chains originate from one sample sequenced in a study of blood T cells in healthy people across ages. The use of a sample-barcoded 5' primer and a J-beta primer mix characterized a second PCR of about 6 to 12 cycles. TCRdb re-called the 5' RACE reads with MiXCR, one entry per CDR3 protein. This table has around 1.5 million distinct CDR3 sequences, approximately 42% appearing once. Sequenced sample: blood. The receptor set was obtained from a woman in her late teens or twenties in good health.

The chain recombines TRBV28 with TRBJ2-1, with 9 bases aligning to TRBD1. Trimming at V came to 6 bases and at J to 7 bases, leaving 10 bases not matched to a gene. CDR1 and CDR2 from the germline V gene are MDHEN and SYDVKM. CDR3 length: 15 amino acids. CDR3 sequence (DNA): TGTGCCAGCAGCTTACCCACAGGGGGCTTAAATGAGCAGTTCTTC. This encodes CASSLPTGGLNEQFF.

The CDR3 DNA sequence: TGTGCCAGCAGCGTACCCTGGACAGGGGGCAACTATGGCTACACCTTC. Protein product: CASSVPWTGGNYGYTF. This sequence joins TRBV13 and TRBJ1-2, with 11 bases lining up with TRBD1. The CDR3 covers 16 residues. With 5 bases clipped from V and 2 bases from J, the junction kept 7 bases outside the gene matches. The germline CDR1 and CDR2 sequences are PRHDT and FYEKMQ (reference sequence).

V gene TRBV6-5 combines with J gene TRBJ1-6, with 8 bases that match TRBD1. Germline V gene data show CDR1 as MNHEY and CDR2 as SVGAGI. V was clipped by 0 bases and J by 10 bases; unmatched bases: 5. The CDR3 sequence is 15 residues long. The CDR3: CASSYSGQGKSPLHF. The CDR3 DNA reads as TGTGCCAGCAGTTACTCCGGACAGGGAAAGTCACCCCTCCACTTT.

In the case of this clonotype: The junction and the germline gene differ at one end; a read error may be behind it. This chain joins TRBV5-1 and TRBJ2-3; no clear D gene. CDR1 and CDR2 from the germline V gene are SGHRS and YFSETQ. The CDR3 has 13 residues. CDR3 sequence: CASSFPSPDAQYF. CDR3 DNA: TGCGCCAGCAGCTTCCCCTCTCCAGATGCGCAGTATTTT.

The table lists this clonotype with many counts. The genes are TRBV14 and TRBJ2-1, with D uncertain. V lost 5 bases, J lost 12 bases, and 23 bases lay in between. CDR1 SGHDN and CDR2 FVKESK come from the germline V gene. The CDR3 runs 15 residues. CDR3 bases: TGTGCCAGCAGCAGGATACTTGGACCCTGGGATGGGCAGTTCTTC. The encoded protein is CASSRILGPWDGQFF.

The CDR3 nucleotides are TGTGCCAGCAGCTTAGCGCGGGGAGACTGGAGCTCCTACAATGAGCAGTTCTTC. It is translated as CASSLARGDWSSYNEQFF. The rearrangement links TRBV7-8 to TRBJ2-1; TRBD2 is a possible D gene (6 bases). The germline V gene has CDR1 SGHVS and CDR2 FQNEAQ. The ends were cut back, 0 bases at V and 0 bases at J, with 15 bases in the middle. The CDR3 spans 18 residues.

For this clonotype: This may be a read error: a much more frequent sequence differs by one nucleotide. The V call is TRBV7-9, the J call TRBJ2-1; no definite D call. The germline CDR1 and CDR2 sequences are SEHNR and FQNEAQ (reference sequence). CDR3 length: 14 residues. In DNA, the CDR3 is TGTACCAGCAGCTTAGACCTAGCCTACAATGAGCAGTTCTTC. Amino acid sequence: CTSSLDLAYNEQFF.

V usage is TRBV28 and J usage is TRBJ2-3; 8 nucleotides align to TRBD2. The trim removed 5 bases at V and 4 bases at J, leaving 14 bases unmatched. The CDR3 has 17 residues. Germline lookup yields CDR1 MDHEN and CDR2 SYDVKM. Written as DNA, the CDR3 is TGTGCCAGCAGTCCCCCCCGGGAGGGAGAGAATCCAGATACGCAGTATTTT. This sequence encodes CASSPPREGENPDTQYF.

This clonotype showed up many times. The rearrangement uses TRBV7-9 and TRBJ2-7; D possibly corresponds to TRBD1 (6 bases). The CDR3 loop spans 13 amino acids. Germline V gene lookup returns CDR1 SEHNR and CDR2 FQNEAQ (reference sequence). With 5 bases removed from V and 0 bases from J, the gap between germline ends came to 8 bases. Here the CDR3 DNA reads TGTGCCAGCAGCCGACAGGTCTCCTACGAGCAGTACTTC. It codes for CASSRQVSYEQYF. The variable domain in full, with the rest retrieved from reference TRBV7-9 and TRBJ2-7, is DTGVSQNPRHKITKRGQNVTFRCDPISEHNRLYWYRQTLGQGPEFLTYFQNEAQLEKSRLLSDRFSAERPKGSFSTLEIQRTEQGDSAMYLCASSRQVSYEQYFGPGTRLTVT.

This clonotype was seen at least ten times. The chain uses TRBV12-3 or TRBV12-4 and TRBJ2-7, with 9 bases identical to TRBD1. The CDR3 is 14 residues long. Unmatched junction bases numbered 5, after V lost 6 bases and J lost 2 bases. Here the CDR3 DNA reads TGTGCCAGCAGCCGAGGGACAGGGACCTACGAGCAGTACTTC. It yields the protein CASSRGTGTYEQYF.

In its sample, this clonotype was seen a few times. The DNA for the CDR3 is TGTGCCAGCAGCGTCACTAGCGGGAGGGGAACCCGCTTGGGGCAGTACTTC. It encodes CASSVTSGRGTRLGQYF. The chain links TRBV7-9 to TRBJ2-5; 13 positions match TRBD2. The CDR3 loop spans 17 amino acids. Germline-derived CDR1 and CDR2 are SEHNR and FQNEAQ (reference sequence). After removal of 5 bases from V and 11 bases from J, the junction contained 17 bases not matched to a gene.

A few counts support this clonotype. The chain couples TRBV6-5 to TRBJ1-6; D ambiguous. Germline V lookup: CDR1 MNHEY, CDR2 SVGAGI. Trimming removed 0 bases at V and 5 bases at J, with 11 bases between. The CDR3 is 16 residues long. The DNA for the CDR3 is TGTGCCAGCAGTTACTCAGGGCAGAGAAATAATTCACCCCTCCACTTT. As protein: CASSYSGQRNNSPLHF.

The chain has TRBV27 and TRBJ2-7; maybe TRBD2 (6 bases). The length of the CDR3 is 14 residues. The germline V and J ends were trimmed by 5 bases and 7 bases, with 18 bases remaining between them. The germline V gene encodes CDR1 MNHEY and CDR2 SMNVEV (reference sequence). CDR3 sequence reads: CASSPGGDYNEQYF. CDR3 sequence (DNA): TGTGCCAGCAGTCCCGGGGGAGACTACAATGAGCAGTACTTC.

The rearrangement uses TRBV19 and TRBJ1-6; 9 bases agree with TRBD1. V was pared by 7 bases and J by 6 bases, with 7 bases of the junction left unmatched. Germline V gene data show CDR1 as LNHDA and CDR2 as SQIVND (reference sequence). This CDR3 spans 15 amino acids. The CDR3, as DNA: TGTGCCAGTAATCCGACAGGGGGTTTTAATTCACCCCTCCACTTT. This translates into CASNPTGGFNSPLHF.

The chain employs TRBV5-1 and TRBJ1-2; a possible D gene is TRBD1 (5 bases). The germline V and J ends were trimmed by 4 bases and 4 bases, with 14 bases remaining between them. CDR1 and CDR2 from the germline V gene are SGHRS and YFSETQ. The CDR3 runs 14 residues. Written as DNA, the CDR3 is TGCGCCAGCAGCCCGGGACCCCTTAGCTATGGCTACACCTTC. Translating it yields CASSPGPLSYGYTF.

The chain is built from TRBV20-1 and TRBJ2-7; TRBD2 matches at 10 bases. The junction had 5 bases not matched to a gene; V was cut back by 6 bases and J by 3 bases. This CDR3 comprises 13 residues. Germline assignment: CDR1 DFQATT and CDR2 SNEGSKA (reference sequence). The CDR3: CSAKGTSDYEQYF. DNA for the CDR3: TGCAGTGCCAAGGGGACTAGCGACTACGAGCAGTACTTC.

J is TRBJ2-1 and V is TRBV29-1; D perhaps matches TRBD2 (6 bases). Germline V gene data show CDR1 as SQVTM and CDR2 as ANQGSEA. V lost 7 bases and J lost 6, with 22 bases in between. The CDR3 has 15 amino acids. In DNA form, the CDR3 reads TGCAGCGGATCTTCCGGGTCCCGGGGACTCAATGAGCAGTTCTTC. Residues: CSGSSGSRGLNEQFF.

This chain links TRBV10-3 with TRBJ1-2; D perhaps matches TRBD1 (5 bases). With 6 bases removed from V and 8 bases from J, the gap between germline ends came to 13 bases. This CDR3 comprises 12 residues. Per germline, CDR1 ENHRY and CDR2 SYGVKD. CDR3 coding DNA: TGTGCCATCAGGAGGGACGTTGAGGGCTACACCTTC. This codes for CAIRRDVEGYTF.

This clonotype was counted a few times. This chain links TRBV15 with TRBJ2-7; TRBD1 matches 9 bases. Trimming at V came to 5 bases and at J to 3 bases, leaving 11 bases not matched to a gene. The CDR3 loop spans 16 amino acids. Germline values: CDR1 LNHNV, CDR2 YYDKDF (reference sequence). As DNA, the CDR3 is TGTGCCACCAGCCGACAGACAGGGGGATTGGGCTACGAGCAGTACTTC. Translation: CATSRQTGGLGYEQYF.

The chain carries TRBV6-5 and TRBJ2-5; D might be TRBD1 or TRBD2, each matching 5 bases. The CDR3 length is 17 residues. Trimming pared 0 bases from V and 11 bases from J, leaving 25 bases between. The germline gives CDR1 MNHEY, CDR2 SVGAGI. For the CDR3, the DNA is TGTGCCAGCAGTTACTCGATATCTACCTCAGGGAGTAATGAGCAGTACTTC. Protein: CASSYSISTSGSNEQYF.

The chain joins TRBV7-9 to TRBJ2-2; maybe TRBD2 (6 bases). The germline gives CDR1 SEHNR, CDR2 FQNEAQ (reference sequence). The length of the CDR3 is 14 residues. Deletions cut 2 bases from V and 5 bases from J, with 9 bases between. CDR3 residues: CASSLSRGTGELFF. The CDR3 DNA reads as TGTGCCAGCAGCTTATCTCGGGGGACCGGGGAGCTGTTTTTT.

The chain uses TRBV12-3 or TRBV12-4 and TRBJ1-3; possibly TRBD1 for D (5 bases). The CDR3 is 15 residues long. Trimming cost V 6 bases and J 6 bases, with 18 bases left between them. The CDR3 sequence: CASSRPTLGPNTIYF. The CDR3 region has the DNA TGTGCCAGCAGCCGACCGACCTTGGGACCAAACACCATATATTTT.

This clonotype was detected ten times or more. V gene TRBV25-1 combines with J gene TRBJ1-5, with D maybe TRBD1 (6 bases). Deletions cut 3 bases from V and 2 bases from J, with 8 bases between. Germline lookup yields CDR1 MGHDK and CDR2 SYGVNS. The CDR3 extends over 14 amino acids. The CDR3 loop reads CASSESGGNQPQHF. Written as DNA, the CDR3 is TGTGCCAGCAGTGAGTCAGGGGGCAATCAGCCCCAGCATTTT. The variable domain in full, completed from reference TRBV25-1 and TRBJ1-5, reads EADIYQTPRYLVIGTGKKITLECSQTMGHDKMYWYQQDPGMELHLIHYSYGVNSTEKGDLSSESTVSRIRTEHFPLTLESARPSHTSQYLCASSESGGNQPQHFGDGTRLSIL.

V and J are TRBV9 and TRBJ1-1; 9 nucleotides agree with TRBD1. This CDR3 contains 15 residues. Germline V gene sequence: CDR1 SGDLS, CDR2 YYNGEE. Trimming took 3 bases from V and 5 from J; bases not matched to a gene: 8. The CDR3 here is CASSGEDRGDTEAFF. The CDR3 coding sequence is TGTGCCAGCAGCGGAGAGGACAGGGGTGATACTGAAGCTTTCTTT.

This clonotype occurred a few times. This chain uses TRBV7-9 with TRBJ1-1; perhaps TRBD1 as D (5 bases). V lost 1 base and J lost 4, with 13 bases in between. The CDR3 runs to 15 residues. Germline V gene lookup returns CDR1 SEHNR and CDR2 FQNEAQ (reference sequence). The CDR3 reads CASSLGAGQGTEAFF. The CDR3, as DNA: TGTGCCAGCAGCTTAGGGGCGGGGCAGGGCACTGAAGCTTTCTTT.

V usage is TRBV25-1 and J usage is TRBJ1-4; the D gene is possibly TRBD1 (5 bases). The CDR3 length is 14 residues. CDR1 MGHDK and CDR2 SYGVNS come from the germline V gene. The germline V and J ends were trimmed by 8 bases and 2 bases, with 12 bases remaining between them. This CDR3 reads CASGGAGTNEKLFF. The DNA for the CDR3 is TGTGCCAGCGGTGGGGCAGGCACTAATGAAAAACTGTTTTTT.

In this sample, this clonotype turned up a few times. The J gene is TRBJ1-4, the V gene TRBV5-1; TRBD1 is a possible D gene (5 bases). Between the trimmed V and J ends, which lost 4 bases and 7 bases, there was a span of 17 bases. CDR1 SGHRS and CDR2 YFSETQ come from the germline V gene. This CDR3 spans 15 amino acids. The CDR3 here is CASSGGPEGGEKLFF. The CDR3 DNA reads TGCGCCAGCAGCGGGGGACCCGAAGGAGGTGAAAAACTGTTTTTT.

This clonotype was observed many times. The CDR3 region is CASSHQVEPYEQYF. DNA of the CDR3: TGTGCCAGCAGCCACCAAGTAGAACCCTACGAGCAGTACTTC. The genes are TRBV7-9 and TRBJ2-7; D is unclear. The V end lost 5 bases, the J end lost 2 bases, and 13 bases lay between the germline ends. Germline V lookup: CDR1 SEHNR, CDR2 FQNEAQ (reference sequence). This CDR3 is 14 amino acids long.

The chain combines TRBV5-1 with TRBJ2-1; D might be TRBD2 (5 bases). Per germline, CDR1 SGHRS and CDR2 YFSETQ. V dropped 0 bases and J dropped 9 bases, with 7 bases sitting between them. The CDR3 has 12 residues. The CDR3 loop is CASSLASPEQFF. The CDR3 DNA reads TGCGCCAGCAGCTTGGCTAGCCCTGAGCAGTTCTTC.

The chain joins TRBV6-5 to TRBJ2-7, with unresolved D. CDR3 length: 13 amino acids. The V gene's germline CDR1 is MNHEY and CDR2 SVGAGI. Trimming left V 1 base short and J 1 base short, with 5 bases between. The CDR3: CASSYYRSYEQYF. In DNA, the CDR3 is TGTGCCAGCAGTTACTACAGATCCTACGAGCAGTACTTC.

J is TRBJ2-1 and V is TRBV20-1; a possible D gene is TRBD1 (7 bases). The CDR3 runs to 17 residues. Germline V gene sequence: CDR1 DFQATT, CDR2 SNEGSKA (reference sequence). Trimming removed 5 bases at V and 0 bases at J, with 20 bases between. CDR3 region: CSAYLRGDWSSYNEQFF. The CDR3 region has the DNA TGCAGTGCTTATCTCAGGGGGGACTGGAGCTCCTACAATGAGCAGTTCTTC.

The rearrangement joins TRBV7-2 to TRBJ2-7; 9 bases map to TRBD2. With V trimmed by 4 bases and J by 1 base, 11 bases remained unmatched. Germline values: CDR1 SGHTA, CDR2 FQGNSA. The CDR3 runs to 17 residues. CDR3 loop: CASSSAIGLASSYEQYF. For the CDR3, the DNA is TGTGCCAGCAGCTCGGCCATTGGACTAGCGTCATCCTACGAGCAGTACTTC.